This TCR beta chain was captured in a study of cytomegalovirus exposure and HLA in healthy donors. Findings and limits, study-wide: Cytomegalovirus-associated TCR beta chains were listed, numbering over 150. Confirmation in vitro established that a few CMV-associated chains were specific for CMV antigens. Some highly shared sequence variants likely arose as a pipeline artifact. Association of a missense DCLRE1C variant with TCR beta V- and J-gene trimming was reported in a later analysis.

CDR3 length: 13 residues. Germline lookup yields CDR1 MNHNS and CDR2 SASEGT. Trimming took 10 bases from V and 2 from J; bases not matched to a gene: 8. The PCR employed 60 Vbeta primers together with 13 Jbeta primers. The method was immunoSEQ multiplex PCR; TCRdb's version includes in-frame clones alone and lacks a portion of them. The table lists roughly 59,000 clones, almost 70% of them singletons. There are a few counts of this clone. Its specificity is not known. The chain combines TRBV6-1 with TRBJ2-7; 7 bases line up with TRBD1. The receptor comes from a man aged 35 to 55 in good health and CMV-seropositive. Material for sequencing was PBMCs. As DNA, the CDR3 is TGTGCCATATTCGACAGGGCCACCTACGAGCAGTACTTC. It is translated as CAIFDRATYEQYF.